This T cell receptor beta chain was sequenced for a study of early T cells in non-severe SARS-CoV-2 infection. Across the study: It was bulk RNA from unsorted whole blood that was sequenced, and the chains were unpaired.

In this sample, this clonotype turned up a few times. The target antigen is unknown. cDNA molecules, individually, were tagged with unique molecular identifiers. TCRdb recomputed calls from the 5' RACE reads with MiXCR, one row per CDR3 protein. The sample has 97,000 or so distinct CDR3 sequences, under 15% seen once. Study-wide results and limits: Comparison of clonotypes with VDJdb favored anti-spike CD8 responses while missing private and CD4 specificities.

This CDR3 contains 11 residues. V was pared by 5 bases and J by 8 bases, with 1 base of the junction left unmatched. The germline gives CDR1 SGDLS, CDR2 YYNGEE. J is TRBJ2-1 and V is TRBV9; 7 bases are a match to TRBD2. This clonotype was sampled from an adult who was a healthcare worker with PCR-confirmed SARS-CoV-2 infection or an uninfected control (not recorded which). Material for sequencing was whole blood. CDR3 amino acids: CASRSGDEQFF. The CDR3 nucleotides read TGTGCCAGCAGGAGCGGGGATGAGCAGTTCTTC.